The clone carrying this TCR beta chain was counted at least ten times. These data belong to a study of patients and donors after allogeneic stem cell transplantation. TCRdb re-called the RT-PCR reads through MiXCR, storing one row per CDR3 protein. This table has fewer than 250,000 distinct CDR3 sequences, less than 15% appearing once. J gave up 6 bases and V 3 bases, and 3 bases lay outside the gene matches. Germline CDR1 SGHTA, CDR2 FQGNSA. The CDR3 covers 13 residues. Specimen: blood, either unsorted or a sorted T cell fraction (not recorded which). V gene TRBV7-2 combines with J gene TRBJ2-3, with 7 bases fitting TRBD2. This sequence originates from a human donor who was either an allogeneic HSCT recipient or a stem cell or donor lymphocyte infusion donor (not recorded which). It is not recorded whose cells these are; they may come from a transplant donor. The CDR3 DNA is TGTGCCAGCAGCTTTGGAGCGGGGGATACGCAGTATTTT. Its translation is CASSFGAGDTQYF.